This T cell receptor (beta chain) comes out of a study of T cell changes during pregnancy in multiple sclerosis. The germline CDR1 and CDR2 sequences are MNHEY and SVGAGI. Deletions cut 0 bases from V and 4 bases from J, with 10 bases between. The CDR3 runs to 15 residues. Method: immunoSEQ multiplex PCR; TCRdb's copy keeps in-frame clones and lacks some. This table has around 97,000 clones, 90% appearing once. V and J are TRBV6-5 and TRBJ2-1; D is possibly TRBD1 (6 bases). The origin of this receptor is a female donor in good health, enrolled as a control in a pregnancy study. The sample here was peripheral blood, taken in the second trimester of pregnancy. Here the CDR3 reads CASSYSRQGYNEQFF. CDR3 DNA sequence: TGTGCCAGCAGTTACTCTCGGCAGGGGTACAATGAGCAGTTCTTC.